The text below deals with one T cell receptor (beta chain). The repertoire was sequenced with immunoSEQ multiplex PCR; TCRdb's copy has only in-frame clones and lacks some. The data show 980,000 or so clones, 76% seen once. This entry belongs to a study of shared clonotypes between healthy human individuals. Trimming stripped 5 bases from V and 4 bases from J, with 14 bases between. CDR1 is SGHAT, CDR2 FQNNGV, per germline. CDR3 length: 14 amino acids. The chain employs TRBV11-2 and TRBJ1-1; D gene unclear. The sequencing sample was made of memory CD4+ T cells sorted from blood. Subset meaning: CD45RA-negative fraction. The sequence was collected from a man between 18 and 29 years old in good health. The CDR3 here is CASSPNSRGTEAFF. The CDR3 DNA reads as TGTGCCAGCAGCCCCAACTCGCGGGGCACTGAAGCTTTCTTT.